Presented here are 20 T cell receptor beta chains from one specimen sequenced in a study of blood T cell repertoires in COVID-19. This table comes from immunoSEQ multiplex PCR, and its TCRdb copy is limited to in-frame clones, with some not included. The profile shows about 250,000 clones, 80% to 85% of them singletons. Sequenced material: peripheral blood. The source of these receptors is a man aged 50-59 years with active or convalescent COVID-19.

The CDR3 DNA reads TGCGCCAGCAGCCAGGGACTAGCGGCTTCCTACGAGCAGTACTTC. Residues: CASSQGLAASYEQYF. V is TRBV4-3 and J is TRBJ2-7; 11 bases are a match to TRBD2. The CDR3 consists of 15 residues. Losses at the gene ends were 3 bases for V and 1 base for J; bases not matched to a gene: 2. Looked up from germline, CDR1 is LGHNA and CDR2 is YSLEER.

The DNA for the CDR3 is TGTGCCACCAGCAGGGGCGGGACCACCGATGAAAAACTGTTTTTT. As protein: CATSRGGTTDEKLFF. J is TRBJ1-4 and V is TRBV15, with D possibly TRBD1 on 5 matching bases. Germline V lookup: CDR1 LNHNV, CDR2 YYDKDF (reference sequence). Trimming removed 3 bases at V and 6 bases at J, with 14 bases between. The CDR3 runs 15 residues.

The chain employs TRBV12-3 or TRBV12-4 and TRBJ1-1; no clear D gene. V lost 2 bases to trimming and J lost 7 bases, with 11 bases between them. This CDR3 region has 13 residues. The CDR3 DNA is TGTGCCAGCAGTTTAACGGGGTGGAATGAAGCTTTCTTT. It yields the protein CASSLTGWNEAFF.

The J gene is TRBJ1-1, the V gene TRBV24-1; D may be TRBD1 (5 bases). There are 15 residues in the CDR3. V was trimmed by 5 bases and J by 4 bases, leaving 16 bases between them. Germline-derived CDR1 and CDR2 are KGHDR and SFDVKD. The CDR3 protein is CATSGASGVGTEAFF. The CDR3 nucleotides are TGTGCCACCAGTGGCGCGTCGGGGGTAGGCACTGAAGCTTTCTTT.

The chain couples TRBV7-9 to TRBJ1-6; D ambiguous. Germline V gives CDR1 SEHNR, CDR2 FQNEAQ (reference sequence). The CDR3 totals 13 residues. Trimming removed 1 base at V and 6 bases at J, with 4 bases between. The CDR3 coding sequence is TGTGCCAGCAGCTTAGGTAGTAATTCACCCCTCCACTTT. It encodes CASSLGSNSPLHF. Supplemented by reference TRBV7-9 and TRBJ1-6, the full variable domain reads DTGVSQNPRHKITKRGQNVTFRCDPISEHNRLYWYRQTLGQGPEFLTYFQNEAQLEKSRLLSDRFSAERPKGSFSTLEIQRTEQGDSAMYLCASSLGSNSPLHFGNGTRLTVT.

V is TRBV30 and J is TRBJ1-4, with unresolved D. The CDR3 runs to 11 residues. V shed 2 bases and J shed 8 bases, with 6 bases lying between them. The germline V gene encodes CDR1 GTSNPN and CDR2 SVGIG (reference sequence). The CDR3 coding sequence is TGTGCCTGGAGTATCGGGGAAAAACTGTTTTTT. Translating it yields CAWSIGEKLFF. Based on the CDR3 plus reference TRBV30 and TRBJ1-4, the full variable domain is SQTIHQWPATLVQPVGSPLSLECTVEGTSNPNLYWYRQAAGRGLQLLFYSVGIGQISSEVPQNLSASRPQDRQFILSSKKLLLSDSGFYLCAWSIGEKLFFGSGTQLSVL.

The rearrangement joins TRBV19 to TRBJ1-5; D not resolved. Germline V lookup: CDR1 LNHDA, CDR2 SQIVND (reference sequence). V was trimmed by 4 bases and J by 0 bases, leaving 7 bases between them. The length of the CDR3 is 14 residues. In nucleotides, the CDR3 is TGTGCCAGTAGTAGGCAGGTTAGCAATCAGCCCCAGCATTTT. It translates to CASSRQVSNQPQHF.

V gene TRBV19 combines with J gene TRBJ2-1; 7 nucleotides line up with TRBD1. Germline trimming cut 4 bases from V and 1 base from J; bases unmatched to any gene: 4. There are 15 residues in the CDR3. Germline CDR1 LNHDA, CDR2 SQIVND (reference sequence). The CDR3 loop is CASSSVDRSYNEQFF. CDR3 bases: TGTGCCAGTAGTAGTGTGGACAGGTCCTACAATGAGCAGTTCTTC.

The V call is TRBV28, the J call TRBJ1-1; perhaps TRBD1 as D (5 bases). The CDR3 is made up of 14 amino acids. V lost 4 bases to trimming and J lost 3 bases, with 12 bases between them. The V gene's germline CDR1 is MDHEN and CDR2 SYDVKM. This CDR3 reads CASSSSGRDTEAFF. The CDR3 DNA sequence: TGTGCCAGCAGTTCCTCAGGGAGGGACACTGAAGCTTTCTTT.

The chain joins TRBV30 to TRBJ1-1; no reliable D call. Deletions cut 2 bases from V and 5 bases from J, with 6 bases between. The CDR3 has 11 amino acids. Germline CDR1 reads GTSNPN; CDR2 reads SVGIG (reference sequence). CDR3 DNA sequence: TGTGCCTGGAGTCAGAGGACTGAAGCTTTCTTT. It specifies CAWSQRTEAFF.

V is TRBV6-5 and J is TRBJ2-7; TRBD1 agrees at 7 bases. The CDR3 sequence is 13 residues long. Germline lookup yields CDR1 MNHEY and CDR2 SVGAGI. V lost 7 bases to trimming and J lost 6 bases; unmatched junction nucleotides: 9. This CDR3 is CASNPTGISEQYF. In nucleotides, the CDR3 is TGTGCCAGCAATCCGACAGGGATCTCCGAGCAGTACTTC.

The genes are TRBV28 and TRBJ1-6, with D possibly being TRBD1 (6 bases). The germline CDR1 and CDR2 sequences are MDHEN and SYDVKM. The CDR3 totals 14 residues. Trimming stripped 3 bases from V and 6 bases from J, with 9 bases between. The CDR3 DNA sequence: TGTGCCAGCAGTTTTTTCAGGGGTAATTCACCCCTCCACTTT. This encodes CASSFFRGNSPLHF.

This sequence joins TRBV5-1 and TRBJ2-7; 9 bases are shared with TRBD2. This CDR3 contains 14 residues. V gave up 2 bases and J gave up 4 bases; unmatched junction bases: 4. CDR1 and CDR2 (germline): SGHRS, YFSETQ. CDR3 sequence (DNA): TGCGCCAGCAGCTTAAGCACTAGCGGGTACGAGCAGTACTTC. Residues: CASSLSTSGYEQYF.

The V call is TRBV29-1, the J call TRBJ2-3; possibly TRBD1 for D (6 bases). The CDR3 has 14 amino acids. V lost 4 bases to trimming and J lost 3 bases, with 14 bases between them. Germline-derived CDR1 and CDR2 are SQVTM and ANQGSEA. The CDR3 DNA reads TGCAGCGTTGGCCCTAAGGGGGTGACAGATACGCAGTATTTT. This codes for CSVGPKGVTDTQYF.

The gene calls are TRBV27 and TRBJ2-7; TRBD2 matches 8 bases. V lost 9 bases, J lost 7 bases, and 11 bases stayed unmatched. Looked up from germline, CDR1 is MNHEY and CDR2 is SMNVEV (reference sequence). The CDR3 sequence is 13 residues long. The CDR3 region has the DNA TGTGCCAGTAGTCGGGGGGGCCTTTGGGAGCAGTACTTC. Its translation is CASSRGGLWEQYF.

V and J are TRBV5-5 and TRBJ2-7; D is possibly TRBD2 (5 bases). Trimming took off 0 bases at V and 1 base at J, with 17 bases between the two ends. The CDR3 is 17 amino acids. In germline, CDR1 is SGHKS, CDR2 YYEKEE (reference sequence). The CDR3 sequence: CASSLAERQALSYEQYF. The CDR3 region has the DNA TGTGCCAGCAGCTTGGCGGAGCGGCAGGCGTTATCCTACGAGCAGTACTTC.

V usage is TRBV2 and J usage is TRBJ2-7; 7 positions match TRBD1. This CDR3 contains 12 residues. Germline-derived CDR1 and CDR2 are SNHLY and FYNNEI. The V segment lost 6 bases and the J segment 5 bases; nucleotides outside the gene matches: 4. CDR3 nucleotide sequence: TGTGCCAGCAGCCCGGGACAGCACGAGCAGTACTTC. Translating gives CASSPGQHEQYF.

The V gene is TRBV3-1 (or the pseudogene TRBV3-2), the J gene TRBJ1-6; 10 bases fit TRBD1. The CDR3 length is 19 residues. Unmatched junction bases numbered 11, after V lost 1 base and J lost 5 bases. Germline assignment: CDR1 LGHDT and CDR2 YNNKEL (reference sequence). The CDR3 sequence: CASSQGSLGTGVNNSPLHF. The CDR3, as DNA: TGTGCCAGCAGCCAAGGGTCCCTCGGGACAGGGGTCAATAATTCACCCCTCCACTTT.

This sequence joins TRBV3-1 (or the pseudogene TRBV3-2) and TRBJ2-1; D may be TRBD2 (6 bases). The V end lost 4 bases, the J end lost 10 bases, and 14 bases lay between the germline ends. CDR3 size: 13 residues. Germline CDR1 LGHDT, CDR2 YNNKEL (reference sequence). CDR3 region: CASSPSGGGEQFF. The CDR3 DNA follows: TGTGCCAGCAGCCCCTCCGGGGGTGGCGAGCAGTTCTTC.

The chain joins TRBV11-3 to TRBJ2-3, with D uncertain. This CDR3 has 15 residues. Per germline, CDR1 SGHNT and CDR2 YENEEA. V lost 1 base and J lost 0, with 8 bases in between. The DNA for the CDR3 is TGTGCCAGCAGCTTAGGCACGACTAGCACAGATACGCAGTATTTT. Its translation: CASSLGTTSTDTQYF.